The entry below gives a single T cell receptor (beta chain) sequence along with its context. Its antigen is still unknown. Sequenced material consisted of expressed TCRB transcripts (all of the isolated RNA was reverse transcribed). The data were produced by immunoSEQ multiplex PCR, yet TCRdb's version contains in-frame clones alone and is incomplete. The table includes roughly 310,000 clones, roughly 9.6% detected once. The data were taken from a study of beta chain features in type 1 diabetes. Study-level background: There were 107,917,701 sorted cells examined across all samples. Findings and caveats of the study: Among type 1 diabetes patients, VDJ junctions had fewer insertions and more deletions.

The CDR3 is 15 amino acids. Per the germline V gene, CDR1 is SGHVS and CDR2 is FNYEAQ. The ends were cut back, 6 bases at V and 0 bases at J, with 12 bases in the middle. The sample was naive CD4+ T cells from blood. The V and J genes are TRBV7-6 and TRBJ1-3; D is possibly TRBD1 (5 bases). The sequence derives from a woman under 40 in good health. The CDR3 coding sequence is TGTGCCAGCAGTCGTGACAGCCTCTCTGGAAACACCATATATTTT. Translating it yields CASSRDSLSGNTIYF.